This T cell receptor beta chain was captured by sequencing in a study of blood T cell repertoires in COVID-19. About the study: In each case, the material was cDNA or gDNA derived from T cells, B-cell-depleted T cells, or PBMCs.

As handled by the study authors: Quantification of nucleated cells was approximated via reference gene primer amplification. Sequencing was performed with immunoSEQ multiplex PCR; in TCRdb, only in-frame clones are kept and a portion is missing. From that table come the V and J calls and clone size; the DNA was used to work out D and trimming. The sample lists about 180,000 clones, about 80% occurring once. Cohorts were determined from participant-reported clinical history. The V and J ends lost 4 bases and 5 bases, in that order; junction bases with no gene match: 14. The length of the CDR3 is 16 residues. CDR1 and CDR2 (germline): LGHNA, YSLEER.

Sequenced material: PBMCs or T cells enriched from blood (not recorded which). The J gene is TRBJ2-7, the V gene TRBV4-3, with 7 bases identical to TRBD2. The receptor was isolated from a man aged 60 to 69 who had been exposed to COVID-19. The CDR3 DNA reads TGCGCCAGCAGCCTGTCTAGCGGCTACGCTGGGGACGAGCAGTACTTC. Amino acids: CASSLSSGYAGDEQYF.